This entry is about one T cell receptor beta chain. These data originate in a study of metastatic and nonmetastatic thyroid tumors. No treatment of any kind had been given to any patient before thyroid surgery. TCRdb re-analyzed the PCR reads using MiXCR. The repertoire holds 20,000 or so clones, with about 20% as singletons. Germline CDR1 and CDR2: SGHAT and FQNNGV. The ends were cut back, 1 base at V and 0 bases at J, with 9 bases in the middle. The CDR3 runs 15 residues. This clonotype was sampled from a female donor with papillary thyroid cancer or a benign thyroid nodule (not recorded which). Some clones in this sample may be carry-over from other donors' samples. Sequencing was done on a sample of tumor tissue. The V and J genes are TRBV11-2 and TRBJ1-1; possible D gene TRBD1, 6 bases. CDR3: CASSLGQVMNTEAFF. The CDR3 region has the DNA TGTGCCAGCAGCTTAGGACAGGTTATGAACACTGAAGCTTTCTTT.